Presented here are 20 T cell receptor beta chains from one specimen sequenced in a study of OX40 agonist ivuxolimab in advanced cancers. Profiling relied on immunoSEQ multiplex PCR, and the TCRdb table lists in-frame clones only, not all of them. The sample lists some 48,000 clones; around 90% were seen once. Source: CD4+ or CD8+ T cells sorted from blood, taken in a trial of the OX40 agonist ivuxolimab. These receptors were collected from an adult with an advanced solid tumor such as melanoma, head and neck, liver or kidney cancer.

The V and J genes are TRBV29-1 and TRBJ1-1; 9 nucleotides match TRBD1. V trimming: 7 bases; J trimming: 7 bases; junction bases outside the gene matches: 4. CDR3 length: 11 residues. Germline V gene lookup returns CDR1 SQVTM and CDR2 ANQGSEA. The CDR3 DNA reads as TGCAGCGCCAGACAGGGGGTTGAAGCTTTCTTT. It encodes CSARQGVEAFF.

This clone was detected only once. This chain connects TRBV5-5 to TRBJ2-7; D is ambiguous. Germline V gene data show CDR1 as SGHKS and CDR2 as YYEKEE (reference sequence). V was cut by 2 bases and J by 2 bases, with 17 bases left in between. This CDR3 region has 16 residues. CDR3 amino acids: CASSLEHSPQPYEQYF. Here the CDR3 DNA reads TGTGCCAGCAGCTTAGAACATTCACCCCAGCCCTACGAGCAGTACTTC. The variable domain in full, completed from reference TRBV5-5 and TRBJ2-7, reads DAGVTQSPTHLIKTRGQQVTLRCSPISGHKSVSWYQQVLGQGPQFIFQYYEKEERGRGNFPDRFSARQFPNYSSELNVNALLLGDSALYLCASSLEHSPQPYEQYFGPGTRLTVT.

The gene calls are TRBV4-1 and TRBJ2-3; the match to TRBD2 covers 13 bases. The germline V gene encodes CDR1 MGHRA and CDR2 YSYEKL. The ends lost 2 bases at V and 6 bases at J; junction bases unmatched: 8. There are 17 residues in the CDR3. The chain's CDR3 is CASSQLTSGGVRDTQYF. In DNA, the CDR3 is TGCGCCAGCAGCCAACTTACTAGCGGGGGGGTTCGGGATACGCAGTATTTT.

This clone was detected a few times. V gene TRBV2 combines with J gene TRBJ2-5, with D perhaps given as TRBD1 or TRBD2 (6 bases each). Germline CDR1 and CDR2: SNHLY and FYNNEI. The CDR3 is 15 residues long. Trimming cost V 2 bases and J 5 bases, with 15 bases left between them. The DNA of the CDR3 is TGTGCCAGCAGTGAAATGGGGGCAGGGAGGGAGACCCAGTACTTC. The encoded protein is CASSEMGAGRETQYF.

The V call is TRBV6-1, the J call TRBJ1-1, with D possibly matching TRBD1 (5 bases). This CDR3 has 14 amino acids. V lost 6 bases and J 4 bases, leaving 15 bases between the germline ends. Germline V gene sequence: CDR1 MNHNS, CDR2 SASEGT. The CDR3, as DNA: TGTGCCAGCAGAGATACCGGGACGCGCACTGAAGCTTTCTTT. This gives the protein CASRDTGTRTEAFF.

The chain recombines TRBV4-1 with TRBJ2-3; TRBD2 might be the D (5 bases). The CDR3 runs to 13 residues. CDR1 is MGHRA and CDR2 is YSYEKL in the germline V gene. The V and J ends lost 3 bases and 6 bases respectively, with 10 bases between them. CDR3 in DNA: TGCGCCAGCAGCCATCCCGGGGAGGATACGCAGTATTTT. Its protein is CASSHPGEDTQYF.

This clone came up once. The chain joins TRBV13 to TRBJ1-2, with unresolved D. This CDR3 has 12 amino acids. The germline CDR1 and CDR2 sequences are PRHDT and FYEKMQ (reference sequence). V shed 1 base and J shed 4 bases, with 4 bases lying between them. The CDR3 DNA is TGTGCCAGCAGCTTAGATCCCTATGGCTACACCTTC. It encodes CASSLDPYGYTF.

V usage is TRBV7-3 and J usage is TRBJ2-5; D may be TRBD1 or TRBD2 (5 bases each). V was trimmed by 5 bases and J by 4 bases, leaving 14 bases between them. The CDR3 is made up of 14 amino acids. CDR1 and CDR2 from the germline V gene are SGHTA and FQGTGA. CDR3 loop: CASSPGAAGETQYF. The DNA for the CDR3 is TGTGCCAGCAGCCCCGGGGCGGCGGGAGAGACCCAGTACTTC.

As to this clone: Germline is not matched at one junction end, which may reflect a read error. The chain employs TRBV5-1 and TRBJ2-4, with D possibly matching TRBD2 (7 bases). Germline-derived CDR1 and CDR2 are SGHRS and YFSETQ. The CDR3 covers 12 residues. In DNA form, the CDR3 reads TGCGCCAGCAGCCCCCATGGGGGGGCGGAGGCCTTC. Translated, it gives CASSPHGGAEAF. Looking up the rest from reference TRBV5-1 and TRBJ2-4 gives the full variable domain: KAGVTQTPRYLIKTRGQQVTLSCSPISGHRSVSWYQQTPGQGLQFLFEYFSETQRNKGNFPGRFSGRQFSNSRSEMNVSTLELGDSALYLCASSPHGGAEAFGAGTRLSVL.

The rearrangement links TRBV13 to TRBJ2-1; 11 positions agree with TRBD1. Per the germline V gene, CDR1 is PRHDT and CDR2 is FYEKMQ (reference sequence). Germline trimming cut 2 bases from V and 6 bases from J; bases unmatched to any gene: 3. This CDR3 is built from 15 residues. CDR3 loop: CASSLKGTGGNEQFF. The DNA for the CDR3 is TGTGCCAGCAGCTTAAAGGGGACAGGGGGCAATGAGCAGTTCTTC.

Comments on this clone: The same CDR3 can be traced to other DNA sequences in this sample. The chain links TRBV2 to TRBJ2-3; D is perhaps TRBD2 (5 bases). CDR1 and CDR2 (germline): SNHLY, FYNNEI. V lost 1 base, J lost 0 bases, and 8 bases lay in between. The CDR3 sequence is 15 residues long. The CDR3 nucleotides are TGTGCCAGCAGTGAAGGGACTGCTAGCACAGATACGCAGTATTTT. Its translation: CASSEGTASTDTQYF.

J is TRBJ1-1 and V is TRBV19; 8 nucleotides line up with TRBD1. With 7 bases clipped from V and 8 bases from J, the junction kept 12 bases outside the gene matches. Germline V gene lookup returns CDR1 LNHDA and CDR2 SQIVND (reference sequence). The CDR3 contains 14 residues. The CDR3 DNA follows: TGTGCCAGTATTGGGGGGACAGGCTTTCGCGAAGCTTTCTTT. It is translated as CASIGGTGFREAFF.

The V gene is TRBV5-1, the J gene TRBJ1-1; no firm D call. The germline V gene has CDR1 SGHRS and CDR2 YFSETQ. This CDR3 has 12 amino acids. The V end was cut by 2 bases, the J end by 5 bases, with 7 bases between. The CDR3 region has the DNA TGCGCCAGCAGCTTTGCAGGTACTGAAGCTTTCTTT. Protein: CASSFAGTEAFF.

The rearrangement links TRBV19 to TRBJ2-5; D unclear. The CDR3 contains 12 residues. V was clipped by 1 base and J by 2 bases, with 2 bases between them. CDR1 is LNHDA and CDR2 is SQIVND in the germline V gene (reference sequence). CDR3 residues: CASSIAQETQYF. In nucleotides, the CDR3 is TGTGCCAGTAGTATAGCTCAAGAGACCCAGTACTTC.

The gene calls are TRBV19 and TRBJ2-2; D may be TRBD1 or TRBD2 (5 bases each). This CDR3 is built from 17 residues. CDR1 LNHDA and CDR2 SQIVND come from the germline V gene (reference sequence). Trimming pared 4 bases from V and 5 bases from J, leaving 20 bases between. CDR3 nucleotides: TGTGCCAGTAGTAGCGCGGAGGCGACAGATAGAACCGGGGAGCTGTTTTTT. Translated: CASSSAEATDRTGELFF.

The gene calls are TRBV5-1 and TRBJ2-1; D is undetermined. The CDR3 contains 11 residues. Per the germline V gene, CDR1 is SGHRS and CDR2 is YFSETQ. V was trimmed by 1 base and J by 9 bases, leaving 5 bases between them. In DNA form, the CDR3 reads TGCGCCAGCAGCTTGAACAGTGAGCAGTTCTTC. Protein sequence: CASSLNSEQFF.

CDR3 protein: CASSSKKTQYF. CDR3 DNA sequence: TGTGCCAGCAGCTCCAAGAAGACCCAGTACTTC. The chain combines TRBV7-9 with TRBJ2-5; D remains ambiguous. The germline V and J ends were trimmed by 4 bases and 6 bases, with 6 bases remaining between them. Per the germline V gene, CDR1 is SEHNR and CDR2 is FQNEAQ (reference sequence). The CDR3 spans 11 residues.

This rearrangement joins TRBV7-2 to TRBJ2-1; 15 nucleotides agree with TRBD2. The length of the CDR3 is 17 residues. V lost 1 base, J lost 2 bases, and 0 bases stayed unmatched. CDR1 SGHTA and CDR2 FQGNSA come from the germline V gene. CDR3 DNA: TGTGCCAGCAGCTTAGGGACTAGCGGGGGGGCCTACAATGAGCAGTTCTTC. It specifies CASSLGTSGGAYNEQFF.

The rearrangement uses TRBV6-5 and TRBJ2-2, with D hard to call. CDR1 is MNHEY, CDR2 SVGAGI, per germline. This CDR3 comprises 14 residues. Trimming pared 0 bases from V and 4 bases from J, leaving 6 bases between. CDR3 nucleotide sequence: TGTGCCAGCAGTTACTCGTCAACCACCGGGGAGCTGTTTTTT. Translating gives CASSYSSTTGELFF.

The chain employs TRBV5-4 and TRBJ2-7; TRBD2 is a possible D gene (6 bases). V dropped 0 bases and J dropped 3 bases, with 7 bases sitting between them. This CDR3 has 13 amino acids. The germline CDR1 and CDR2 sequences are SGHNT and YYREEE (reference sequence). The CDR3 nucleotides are TGTGCCAGCAGCTTGGCGGGAGTCTACGAGCAGTACGTC. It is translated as CASSLAGVYEQYV.